This T cell receptor (beta chain) was captured in a study of OX40 agonist ivuxolimab in advanced cancers. Points from the study as a whole: Low normalized T-cell clonal expansion also characterized some of the nonresponders.

Method: immunoSEQ multiplex PCR; TCRdb's copy keeps in-frame clones and lacks some. The sample lists over 55,000 clones, roughly nine tenths occurring once. Trimming took 0 bases from V and 1 from J; bases not matched to a gene: 4. Germline values: CDR1 LGHNA, CDR2 YSLEER. This CDR3 is built from 17 residues. With respect to this clone: The antigen is undetermined.

Source: CD4+ or CD8+ T cells sorted from blood, taken in a trial of the OX40 agonist ivuxolimab. The TCR was taken from an adult with an advanced solid tumor such as melanoma, head and neck, liver or kidney cancer. The chain recombines TRBV4-3 with TRBJ2-1; TRBD2 matches 9 bases. CDR3 in DNA: TGCGCCAGCAGCCAAGATGCCCTAGCGGGGTCCTACAATGAGCAGTTCTTC. The encoded protein is CASSQDALAGSYNEQFF.